This T cell receptor (beta chain) is from a study of somatic mutations in cytotoxic T cells in rheumatoid arthritis. As for the study in general: Right after diagnosis, and before any treatment had started, patient peripheral blood (about 29 ml EDTA) was drawn.

This clone was picked up one time. Its matching antigen is unknown. Findings and caveats of the study: Rheumatoid arthritis patients were compared with age-matched healthy controls, and their CD8+ T-cell clonality did not differ significantly. Rheumatoid arthritis patients showed CD8+ clonality increasing with age, unlike healthy controls.

Losses at the gene ends were 0 bases for V and 5 bases for J; bases not matched to a gene: 4. The CDR3 is 15 residues long. Per the germline V gene, CDR1 is SGHAT and CDR2 is FQDESV (reference sequence). Under the authors' procedure: Patient CD8+ clones exceeding 1% seldom corresponded to published virus-specific TCRB sequences. The table came from immunoSEQ multiplex PCR; TCRdb's copy has only in-frame clones and leaves some out. V and J calls and clone size are as listed in that table; D and trimming were resolved from the DNA. Of approximately 13,000 clones listed, 75% to 80% are singletons. This TCR was recovered from an adult with rheumatoid arthritis. This rearrangement joins TRBV11-1 to TRBJ2-3; 8 bases match TRBD1. Input material: CD8+ T cells sorted from blood. The CDR3 loop reads CASSLAARGLDTQYF. For the CDR3, the DNA is TGTGCCAGCAGCTTAGCGGCCAGGGGGCTAGATACGCAGTATTTT.